The 2 T cell receptor beta chains given below trace back to one sample, sequenced in a study of blood T cell repertoires in COVID-19 (dated by TCRdb to between 2020 and 2021). The library was made by the immunoSEQ multiplex PCR assay. TCRdb obtained this table from immuneACCESS and retained in-frame rearrangements with V and J assigned. These tables miss some clones; where compared with another copy, unresolved V genes account for less than half of the shortfall, and the remainder is unexplained. In all, the sample holds 150,000 to 200,000 clones, and more than 75% of those were seen once. 3.5% to 4.5% of the sample goes to the ten largest clones. Sequencing was carried out using peripheral blood. All receptors derive from a human donor in a cohort sampled during active COVID-19.

This chain uses TRBV18 with TRBJ2-7; no clear D. Per the germline V gene, CDR1 is KGHSH and CDR2 is LQKENI. The CDR3 length is 14 residues. V gave up 2 bases and J gave up 6 bases, with 14 bases separating them. The CDR3 coding sequence is TGTGCCAGCTCACCAGGGCGAAATCCCGGCGAGCAGTACTTC. Translating gives CASSPGRNPGEQYF.

V and J are TRBV6-6 and TRBJ1-2, with 7 bases matching TRBD1. Germline V gives CDR1 MNHNY, CDR2 SVGAGI (reference sequence). Unmatched junction bases numbered 10, after V lost 6 bases and J lost 6 bases. The length of the CDR3 is 14 residues. The CDR3 DNA follows: TGTGCCAGCAGCCCGACAGGGATGGCTAATGGCTACACCTTC. This sequence encodes CASSPTGMANGYTF.